This T cell receptor beta chain was documented in a study of cytotoxic CD8 clonotypes in ibrutinib-treated CLL. Cryopreserved PBMCs provided around 1.9 micrograms of genomic DNA for the TCR beta libraries. The CDR3 length is 14 residues. Per the germline V gene, CDR1 is SGHRS and CDR2 is YFSETQ. The V gene end was trimmed by 3 bases and the J gene end by 2 bases; junction bases not matched to a gene: 2. Researchers set a sequencing depth target of 1 in 200,000 to 1 in 1 million T cells. Sequenced by immunoSEQ multiplex PCR; TCRdb stores in-frame clones only, minus some. This sample yields about 140,000 clones, of which around 90% are seen a single time; 10% to 14% belongs to the top ten. Of note for this clone: Its antigen is still unknown.

Study results and caveats: Among the clonotypes, public ones were uncommon and contracted or held stable on treatment. Clonality was higher at baseline than in age-matched healthy donors and tracked circulating CD8+ T-cell counts.

This specimen consisted of PBMCs, obtained after 12 months of ibrutinib treatment. This clonotype was sampled from a human donor with chronic lymphocytic leukemia. The chain has TRBV5-1 and TRBJ2-7; 10 bases match TRBD1. CDR3 sequence (DNA): TGCGCCAGCAGCTCGGGGACAGGGGCCTACGAGCAGTACTTC. Its translation: CASSSGTGAYEQYF.